This T cell receptor beta chain is from a study of blood T cell repertoires in COVID-19. Per the authors' pipeline: Quantification of nucleated cells was approximated via reference gene primer amplification. Generated by immunoSEQ multiplex PCR, the TCRdb table keeps only in-frame clones and is missing some. V and J calls and clone size are as listed in that table; D and trimming were resolved from the DNA. Counted here are fewer than 600,000 clones, 89% occurring once; the ten biggest clones make up about 0.91%. Germline V CDR1 and CDR2: LGHDT, YNNKEL (reference sequence). The V end lost 2 bases, the J end lost 4 bases, and 24 bases lay between the germline ends. The CDR3 is 18 residues long. Seattle-derived patients entered the study during active infection and were followed longitudinally.

Sequenced sample: peripheral blood. The clonotype originates from a man between 18 and 35 years old with COVID-19, enrolled during active disease. V gene TRBV3-1 (or the pseudogene TRBV3-2) combines with J gene TRBJ2-7, with D maybe TRBD2 (6 bases). CDR3 nucleotide sequence: TGTGCCAGCAGCCAACGAGTTGCGGGGTTCAGGGCAACTTACGAGCAGTACTTC. It specifies CASSQRVAGFRATYEQYF.